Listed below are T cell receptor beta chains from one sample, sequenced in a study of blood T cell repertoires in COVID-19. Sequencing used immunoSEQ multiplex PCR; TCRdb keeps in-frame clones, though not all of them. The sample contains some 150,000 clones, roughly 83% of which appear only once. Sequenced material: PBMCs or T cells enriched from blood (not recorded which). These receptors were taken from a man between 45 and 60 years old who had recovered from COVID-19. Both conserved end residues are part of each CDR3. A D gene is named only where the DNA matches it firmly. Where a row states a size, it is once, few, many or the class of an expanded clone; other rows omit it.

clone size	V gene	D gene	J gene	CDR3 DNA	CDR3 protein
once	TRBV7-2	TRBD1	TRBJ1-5	TGTGCCAGCAGCCACAGGGGAGTTGGTCAGCCCCAGCATTTT	CASSHRGVGQPQHF
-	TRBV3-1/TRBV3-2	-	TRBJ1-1	TGTGCCAGCAGCCAAGAGCGGAGGTTGAACACTGAAGCTTTCTTT	CASSQERRLNTEAFF
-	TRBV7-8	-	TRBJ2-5	TGTGCCAGCAGCCGAGGAGGGTGGAGGCAAGAGACCCAGTACTTC	CASSRGGWRQETQYF
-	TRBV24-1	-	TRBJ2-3	TGTGCCACCAGGCGGGAAGGCACAGATACGCAGTATTTT	CATRREGTDTQYF
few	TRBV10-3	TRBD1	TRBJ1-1	TGTGCCGTCGGGACAGGGTTAGGGAACACTGAAGCTTTCTTT	CAVGTGLGNTEAFF
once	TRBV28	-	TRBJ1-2	TGTGCCAGCAGTTCCACGGGATCCCTGGGAGGCTACACCTTC	CASSSTGSLGGYTF
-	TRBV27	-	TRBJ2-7	TGTGCCAGCAGTGGGCCCGGGACTGACGCAAGGGAGCAGTACTTC	CASSGPGTDAREQYF
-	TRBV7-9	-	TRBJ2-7	TGTGCCAGCAGCTTAAGTGGGCGACAGGACTCCTACGAGCAGTACTTC	CASSLSGRQDSYEQYF
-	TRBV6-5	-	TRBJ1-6	TGTGCCAGCCTCCCCCACAGGGCTTTCGGTTCACCCCTCCACTTT	CASLPHRAFGSPLHF
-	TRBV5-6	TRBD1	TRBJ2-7	TGTGCCAGCAGCTCCCCCCTAGGGGGCGCACGTTTTGTGTCCTACGAGCAGTACTTC	CASSSPLGGARFVSYEQYF
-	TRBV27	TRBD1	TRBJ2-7	TGTGCCAGCGGACAGGGTTACGAGCAGTACTTC	CASGQGYEQYF
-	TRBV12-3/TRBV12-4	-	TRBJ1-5	TGTGCCAGCAGTCGCGGTTCCGATCAGCCCCAGCATTTT	CASSRGSDQPQHF
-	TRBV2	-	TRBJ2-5	TGTGCCAGCAGTGATAGAAGAGAGACCCAGTACTTC	CASSDRRETQYF
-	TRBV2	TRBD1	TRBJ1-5	TGTGCCAGCAGCGCCAGGACAGGGGCCAGCAATCAGCCCCAGCATTTT	CASSARTGASNQPQHF
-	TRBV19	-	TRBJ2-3	TGTGCCAGTAAGCACCCTCGAGTTGATACGCAGTATTTT	CASKHPRVDTQYF
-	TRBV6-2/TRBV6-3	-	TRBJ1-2	TGTGCCAGCACCCCGACAGGAGTTAACTATGGCTACACCTTC	CASTPTGVNYGYTF
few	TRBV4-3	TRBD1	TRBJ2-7	TGCGCCAGCAGCCAAACCGACAGGGACGAGCAGTACTTC	CASSQTDRDEQYF
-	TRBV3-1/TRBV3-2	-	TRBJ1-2	TGTGCCAGCAGCCAAGCCGGGGTTGTTGGCTACACCTTC	CASSQAGVVGYTF
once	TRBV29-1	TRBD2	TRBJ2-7	TGCAGCGTTAAGGGACTAGCGGGGGAGAGCTCCTACGAGCAGTACTTC	CSVKGLAGESSYEQYF
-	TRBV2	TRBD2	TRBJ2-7	TGTGCCAGCAGTGGACCGGGCGGGAGAGAGCAGTACTTC	CASSGPGGREQYF
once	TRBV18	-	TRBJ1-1	TGTGCCAGCTCACCAAGAGGTCATATTTCGGTCGGGGGAGCTGAAGCTTTCTTT	CASSPRGHISVGGAEAFF
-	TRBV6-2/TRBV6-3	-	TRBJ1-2	TGTGCCAGCAGTGAGGAAGGGGGTATTGAAAACTATGGCTACACCTTC	CASSEEGGIENYGYTF
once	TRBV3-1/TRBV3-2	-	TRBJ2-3	TGTGCCAGCAGCCAAGCTCCGCGTTTGGCAGATACGCAGTATTTT	CASSQAPRLADTQYF
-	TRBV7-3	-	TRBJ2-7	TGTGCCAGCAGCTTACGCGGGGGCTCCTCCTACGAGCAGTACTTC	CASSLRGGSSYEQYF
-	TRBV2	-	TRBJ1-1	TGTGCCAGCAGTGAAACGGGTATGAACACTGAAGCTTTCTTT	CASSETGMNTEAFF
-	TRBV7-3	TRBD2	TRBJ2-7	TGTGCCAGCAGCTTAACTAGCGGGGGTGCCTACGAGCAGTACTTC	CASSLTSGGAYEQYF
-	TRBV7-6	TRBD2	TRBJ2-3	TGTGCCAGCAGCTTAGGTAGCGGGGGGCGAGATACGCAGTATTTT	CASSLGSGGRDTQYF
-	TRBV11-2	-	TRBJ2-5	TGTGCCAGCAGCTTAGCTTCAGGGGTCCGAGAGACCCAGTACTTC	CASSLASGVRETQYF
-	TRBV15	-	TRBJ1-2	TGTGCCACCAGCAGAGACCCATCAGCTAACTATGGCTACACCTTC	CATSRDPSANYGYTF
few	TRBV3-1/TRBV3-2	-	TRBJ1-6	TGTGCCAGCAGCCAAATAGACACTCAAAATTCACCCCTCCACTTT	CASSQIDTQNSPLHF
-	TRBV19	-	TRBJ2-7	TGTGCCAGTAGTTTGGGACTGACCTACGAGCAGTACTTC	CASSLGLTYEQYF
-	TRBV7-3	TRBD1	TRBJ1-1	TGTGCCAGCAGCTTCACCGGGACAGGTCAACGTGAAGCTTTCTTT	CASSFTGTGQREAFF
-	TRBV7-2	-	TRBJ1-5	TGTGCCAGCAGCTTAGATCCCAGTGGCAATCAGGCCCAGCATTTT	CASSLDPSGNQAQHF
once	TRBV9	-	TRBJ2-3	TGTGCCAGCAGCGTAGAGAGTAGCACAGATACGCAGTATTTT	CASSVESSTDTQYF
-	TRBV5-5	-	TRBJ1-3	TGTGCCAGCAGCTTGGTACCCGGGGGAGCTGGAAACACCATATATTTT	CASSLVPGGAGNTIYF
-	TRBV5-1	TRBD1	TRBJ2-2	TGCGCCAGCAGCTTGGAGACAGGGGGCGCGATGGAGCTGTTTTTT	CASSLETGGAMELFF
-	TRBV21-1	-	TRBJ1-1	TGTGCCAGCACCAAAGTGCCACGACTCCACCCCCTACAGGGAGTCGCACCCCACACTGAAGCTTTCTTT	CASTKVPRLHPLQGVAPHTEAFF
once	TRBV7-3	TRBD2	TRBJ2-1	TGTGCCAGCAGCTTATCTAGCGGGGGGCTATACAATGAGCAGTTCTTC	CASSLSSGGLYNEQFF
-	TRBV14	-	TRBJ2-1	TGTGCCAGCAGCCAAGCCTCCCTCTACAATGAGCAGTTCTTC	CASSQASLYNEQFF
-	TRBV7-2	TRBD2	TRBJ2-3	TGTGCCAGCAGCTCCCGCGGGGGGGCCCCACAAGATACGCAGTATTTT	CASSSRGGAPQDTQYF
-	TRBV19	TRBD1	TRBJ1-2	TGTGCCAGTAGTGCCGAACGACAGGGGACATTGGACTATGGCTACACCTTC	CASSAERQGTLDYGYTF
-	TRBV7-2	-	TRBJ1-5	TGTGCCAGCACCCTAGTCGGGGGAAGCAATCAGCCCCAGCATTTT	CASTLVGGSNQPQHF
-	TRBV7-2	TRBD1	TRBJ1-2	TGTGCCAGCAGCACACGACAGGGGAAGAAAGATGGCTACACCTTC	CASSTRQGKKDGYTF
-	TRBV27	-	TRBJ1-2	TGTGCCAGCAGTTTATACCCGGGAAGAGAGGGCTACACCTTC	CASSLYPGREGYTF
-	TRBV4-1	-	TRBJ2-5	TGCGCCAGCAGCCAAAGTCGGGGGCGGGAGGAGACCCAGTACTTC	CASSQSRGREETQYF
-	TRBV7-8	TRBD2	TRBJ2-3	TGTGCCAGCAGGATCAGCGGGGGGCGAGCAGATACGCAGTATTTT	CASRISGGRADTQYF
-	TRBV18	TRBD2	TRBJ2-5	TGTGCCAGCTCACCACCCAGCGGGGGGGCTCACGGAGAGACCCAGTACTTC	CASSPPSGGAHGETQYF
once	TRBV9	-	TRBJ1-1	TGTGCCAGCAGCGTAGGGCGGAGGAACACTGAAGCTTTCTTT	CASSVGRRNTEAFF
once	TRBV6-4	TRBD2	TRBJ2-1	TGTGCCAGCAGTGATACACCGACTAGCCTTTACAATGAGCAGTTCTTC	CASSDTPTSLYNEQFF
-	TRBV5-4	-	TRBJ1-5	TGTGCCAGCAGCTTGACAGGGAGCCCCGGGACCCAGCATTTT	CASSLTGSPGTQHF
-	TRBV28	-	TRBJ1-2	TGTGCCAGCGCATCCGGGACAAAGAACTATGGCTACACCTTC	CASASGTKNYGYTF
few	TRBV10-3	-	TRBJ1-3	TGTGCCATCAGTGAGGGGCCACCGTCAGTGAGCTCTGGAAACACCATATATTTT	CAISEGPPSVSSGNTIYF
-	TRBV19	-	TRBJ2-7	TGTGCCAGTAGTATTTATAGCCTCAGCGAGCAGTACTTC	CASSIYSLSEQYF
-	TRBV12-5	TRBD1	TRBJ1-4	TGTGCTAGTGGTTTGGTCGCGGGACAGGGGAATGAAAAACTGTTTTTT	CASGLVAGQGNEKLFF
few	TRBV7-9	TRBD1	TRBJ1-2	TGTGCCAGCAGCAAACAGGGGCCTCTTGATGGCTACACCTTC	CASSKQGPLDGYTF